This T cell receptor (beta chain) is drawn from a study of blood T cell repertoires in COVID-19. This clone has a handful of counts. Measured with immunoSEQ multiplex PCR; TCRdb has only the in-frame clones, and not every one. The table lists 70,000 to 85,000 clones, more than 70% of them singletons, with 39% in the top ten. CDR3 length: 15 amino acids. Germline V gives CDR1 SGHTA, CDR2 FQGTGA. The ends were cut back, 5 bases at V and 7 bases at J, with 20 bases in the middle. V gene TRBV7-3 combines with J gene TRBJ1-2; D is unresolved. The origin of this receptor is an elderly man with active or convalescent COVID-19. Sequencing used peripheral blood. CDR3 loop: CASSPSRVVVSGYTF. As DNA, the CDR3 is TGTGCCAGCAGCCCAAGCCGGGTGGTGGTTAGTGGCTACACCTTC.